The source of this T cell receptor (beta chain) is a study of CD8 T cells in Susac syndrome. Random hexamers primed reverse transcription of 0.5 to 1 ug RNA. TCRdb analysed the immunoSEQ multiplex PCR reads with MiXCR anew, one entry per CDR3 protein. The profile shows around 80,000 distinct CDR3 sequences, roughly 96% of them singletons. The germline CDR1 and CDR2 sequences are SGHAT and FQNNGV. V shed 1 base and J shed 1 base, with 7 bases lying between them. This CDR3 has 15 residues. As concerns this clonotype: Its antigen is unknown.

Study results and caveats: Peak Susac CD8+ clonal expansion occurred in TEMRA cells and active patients.

The rearrangement uses TRBV11-2 and TRBJ2-2, with a possible D match to TRBD2 (5 bases). The source material was CD8+ T cells from PBMCs. The source of this sequence is a human donor with Susac syndrome. The DNA for the CDR3 is TGTGCCAGCAGCTTAGGGACTGTGAACACCGGGGAGCTGTTTTTT. This encodes CASSLGTVNTGELFF.